The 21 T cell receptor beta chains below come from one sample, sequenced in a study of identifying expanded T cells in peripheral blood. Generated by immunoSEQ multiplex PCR, the TCRdb table keeps only in-frame clones and is missing some. The sample contains about 90,000 clones, nearly 90% of which appear only once. What was sequenced was blood. These receptors all come from a person aged 18-70 years in good health.

This sequence joins TRBV30 and TRBJ1-3; no clear D. The CDR3 runs 13 residues. Trimming pared 1 base from V and 8 bases from J, leaving 12 bases between. The germline V gene encodes CDR1 GTSNPN and CDR2 SVGIG (reference sequence). The CDR3 sequence is CAWSGLSLDTIYF. The CDR3 region has the DNA TGTGCCTGGAGTGGCCTCTCATTGGACACCATATATTTT.

The CDR3 loop is CATSQTREKLFF. CDR3 sequence (DNA): TGTGCCACCAGCCAAACCCGGGAAAAACTGTTTTTT. The chain is built from TRBV15 and TRBJ1-4; D ambiguous. V lost 5 bases and J 8 bases, leaving 9 bases between the germline ends. CDR3 length equals 12 residues. From germline, CDR1 is LNHNV and CDR2 YYDKDF (reference sequence).

The chain links TRBV19 to TRBJ2-2; 8 bases are a match to TRBD1. The trim removed 7 bases at V and 5 bases at J, leaving 15 bases unmatched. The CDR3 is 17 residues long. The germline CDR1 and CDR2 sequences are LNHDA and SQIVND (reference sequence). CDR3 in amino acids: CASKKWQGALGTGELFF. The CDR3 bases are TGTGCCAGTAAGAAGTGGCAGGGGGCCTTGGGGACCGGGGAGCTGTTTTTT.

CDR3 in amino acids: CASSLGTGAALAKNIQYF. The CDR3 DNA is TGTGCCAGCAGCCTGGGGACAGGGGCAGCCCTAGCCAAAAACATTCAGTACTTC. The chain has TRBV9 and TRBJ2-4, with 10 bases matching TRBD1. Germline V gene data show CDR1 as SGDLS and CDR2 as YYNGEE. CDR3 length: 18 amino acids. V lost 4 bases, J lost 0 bases, and 10 bases stayed unmatched.

The genes are TRBV4-2 and TRBJ2-2; D possibly matches TRBD1 or TRBD2 (5 bases each). The germline CDR1 and CDR2 sequences are LGHNA and YNFKEQ. The CDR3 loop spans 17 amino acids. Trimming stripped 0 bases from V and 1 base from J, with 12 bases between. The CDR3 protein is CASSQDLRAGNTGELFF. DNA for the CDR3: TGTGCCAGCAGCCAAGATCTCAGGGCGGGGAACACCGGGGAGCTGTTTTTT.

The rearrangement uses TRBV6-6 and TRBJ1-6, with 8 bases that match TRBD1. V was clipped by 6 bases and J by 1 base; unmatched bases: 5. The CDR3 extends over 16 amino acids. Germline CDR1 and CDR2: MNHNY and SVGAGI (reference sequence). The CDR3 DNA follows: TGTGCCAGCAGGACAGGGGTAGGGTCCTATAATTCACCCCTCCACTTT. It specifies CASRTGVGSYNSPLHF.

The chain carries TRBV6-1 and TRBJ1-5, with 10 bases matching TRBD1. The V gene's germline CDR1 is MNHNS and CDR2 SASEGT. The length of the CDR3 is 15 residues. The ends lost 6 bases at V and 4 bases at J; junction bases unmatched: 6. The CDR3 sequence: CASRGDRGRNQPQHF. In DNA, the CDR3 is TGTGCCAGCAGGGGAGACAGGGGGCGAAATCAGCCCCAGCATTTT.

Written as DNA, the CDR3 is TGTGCCAGCAGCTTTAGCTCTAGCACAGATACGCAGTATTTT. Translation gives CASSFSSSTDTQYF. V gene TRBV7-3 combines with J gene TRBJ2-3; D is unresolved. This CDR3 is built from 14 residues. V was shortened by 3 bases and J by 0 bases, with 7 bases between the two germline ends. CDR1 and CDR2 from the germline V gene are SGHTA and FQGTGA.

V and J are TRBV7-6 and TRBJ1-3; no reliable D call. With 5 bases removed from V and 0 bases from J, the gap between germline ends came to 14 bases. This CDR3 contains 16 residues. Per germline, CDR1 SGHVS and CDR2 FNYEAQ. The CDR3 loop is CASSPLTYDSGNTIYF. The CDR3 DNA reads as TGTGCCAGCAGCCCATTGACCTACGACTCTGGAAACACCATATATTTT.

V gene TRBV6-1 combines with J gene TRBJ1-1, with a weak D call TRBD1 (5 bases). The length of the CDR3 is 14 residues. V dropped 4 bases and J dropped 4 bases, with 13 bases sitting between them. Germline lookup yields CDR1 MNHNS and CDR2 SASEGT. The CDR3 sequence is CASSGGGVGTEAFF. CDR3 sequence (DNA): TGTGCCAGCAGTGGCGGGGGGGTCGGCACTGAAGCTTTCTTT.

In this sample, this clone turned up a few times. The chain is built from TRBV5-5 and TRBJ1-1, with a tentative D call TRBD1 (6 bases). Germline CDR1 is SGHKS and CDR2 is YYEKEE (reference sequence). V was pared by 5 bases and J by 4 bases, with 12 bases between. This CDR3 is 13 amino acids long. In nucleotides, the CDR3 is TGTGCCAGCAGTATTACAGGGCTCACTGAAGCTTTCTTT. This codes for CASSITGLTEAFF.

The chain joins TRBV19 to TRBJ1-2; D gene unclear. Trimming took 6 bases from V and 6 from J, leaving 14 bases between them. The CDR3 sequence is 13 residues long. CDR1 LNHDA and CDR2 SQIVND come from the germline V gene (reference sequence). Written as DNA, the CDR3 is TGTGCCAGTAGGGTGGTGGGCCTGGATGGCTACACCTTC. Translation: CASRVVGLDGYTF.

CDR3 in DNA: TGTGCCAGCAGCCCGGGGGACGGATCATATAGCAATCAGCCCCAGCATTTT. It is translated as CASSPGDGSYSNQPQHF. V usage is TRBV7-3 and J usage is TRBJ1-5; TRBD1 is a possible D gene (5 bases). Trimming pared 5 bases from V and 0 bases from J, leaving 17 bases between. Germline CDR1 is SGHTA and CDR2 is FQGTGA. The CDR3 is made up of 17 amino acids.

The rearrangement uses TRBV5-1 and TRBJ2-1, with D possibly TRBD2 on 6 matching bases. The CDR3 extends over 16 amino acids. V was pared by 1 base and J by 1 base, with 12 bases between. Looked up from germline, CDR1 is SGHRS and CDR2 is YFSETQ. CDR3: CASSLTGSTSYNEQFF. CDR3 sequence (DNA): TGCGCCAGCAGCTTGACCGGGAGTACGTCCTACAATGAGCAGTTCTTC.

The CDR3 loop is CASSPRVGRDGYTF. The DNA for the CDR3 is TGTGCCAGCAGTCCCCGAGTGGGAAGAGATGGCTACACCTTC. V usage is TRBV6-5 and J usage is TRBJ1-2; D gene uncertain. Trimming removed 5 bases from V and 6 bases from J, with 16 bases in between. The CDR3 consists of 14 residues. Germline V gene sequence: CDR1 MNHEY, CDR2 SVGAGI.

V usage is TRBV30 and J usage is TRBJ1-1; D uncertain. V was pared by 4 bases and J by 5 bases, with 14 bases between. CDR1 and CDR2 from the germline V gene are GTSNPN and SVGIG (reference sequence). The CDR3 contains 13 residues. Here the CDR3 reads CAWTKGGMTEAFF. In DNA form, the CDR3 reads TGTGCCTGGACCAAAGGCGGTATGACTGAAGCTTTCTTT. Full variable domain (remainder filled in from reference TRBV30 and TRBJ1-1): SQTIHQWPATLVQPVGSPLSLECTVEGTSNPNLYWYRQAAGRGLQLLFYSVGIGQISSEVPQNLSASRPQDRQFILSSKKLLLSDSGFYLCAWTKGGMTEAFFGQGTRLTVV.

The genes are TRBV15 and TRBJ2-2; 8 positions agree with TRBD2. This CDR3 has 15 residues. In germline, CDR1 is LNHNV, CDR2 YYDKDF (reference sequence). V trimming: 8 bases; J trimming: 6 bases; junction bases outside the gene matches: 11. The CDR3 bases are TGTGCCACCCGCACCGGGGGGGCGCTGGCCGGGGAGCTGTTTTTT. Translating gives CATRTGGALAGELFF.

The chain joins TRBV7-9 to TRBJ2-7, with D perhaps matching TRBD1 (6 bases). Germline CDR1 reads SEHNR; CDR2 reads FQNEAQ (reference sequence). This CDR3 contains 14 residues. Trimming cost V 7 bases and J 1 base, with 14 bases left between them. CDR3 region: CASTSQGSSYEQYF. The CDR3 bases are TGTGCCAGCACCTCACAGGGCTCTTCCTACGAGCAGTACTTC. Complete variable domain (other parts from reference TRBV7-9 and TRBJ2-7): DTGVSQNPRHKITKRGQNVTFRCDPISEHNRLYWYRQTLGQGPEFLTYFQNEAQLEKSRLLSDRFSAERPKGSFSTLEIQRTEQGDSAMYLCASTSQGSSYEQYFGPGTRLTVT.

CDR3 bases: TGTGCCAGCAGCTTACTTGAGGGCTCTGAGACCTTC. This encodes CASSLLEGSETF. J is TRBJ1-2 and V is TRBV7-9; no reliable D call. CDR1 and CDR2 from the germline V gene are SEHNR and FQNEAQ (reference sequence). This CDR3 region has 12 residues. The ends were cut back, 2 bases at V and 14 bases at J, with 15 bases in the middle.

In this sample, this clone turned up once. This chain joins TRBV6-1 and TRBJ1-2; TRBD1 is a possible D gene (5 bases). V was trimmed by 1 base and J by 4 bases, leaving 19 bases between them. Germline CDR1 reads MNHNS; CDR2 reads SASEGT. The CDR3 is 17 amino acids. CDR3: CASSEGGVYEGPYGYTF. CDR3 in DNA: TGTGCCAGCAGTGAAGGGGGGGTATATGAGGGCCCCTATGGCTACACCTTC.

The rearrangement joins TRBV15 to TRBJ1-3, with D maybe TRBD1 (5 bases). Germline V gene data show CDR1 as LNHNV and CDR2 as YYDKDF (reference sequence). The germline V and J ends were trimmed by 0 bases and 0 bases, with 9 bases remaining between them. The CDR3 has 16 residues. As DNA, the CDR3 is TGTGCCACCAGCAGAGAGACAGCCTTCTCTGGAAACACCATATATTTT. Its protein is CATSRETAFSGNTIYF.